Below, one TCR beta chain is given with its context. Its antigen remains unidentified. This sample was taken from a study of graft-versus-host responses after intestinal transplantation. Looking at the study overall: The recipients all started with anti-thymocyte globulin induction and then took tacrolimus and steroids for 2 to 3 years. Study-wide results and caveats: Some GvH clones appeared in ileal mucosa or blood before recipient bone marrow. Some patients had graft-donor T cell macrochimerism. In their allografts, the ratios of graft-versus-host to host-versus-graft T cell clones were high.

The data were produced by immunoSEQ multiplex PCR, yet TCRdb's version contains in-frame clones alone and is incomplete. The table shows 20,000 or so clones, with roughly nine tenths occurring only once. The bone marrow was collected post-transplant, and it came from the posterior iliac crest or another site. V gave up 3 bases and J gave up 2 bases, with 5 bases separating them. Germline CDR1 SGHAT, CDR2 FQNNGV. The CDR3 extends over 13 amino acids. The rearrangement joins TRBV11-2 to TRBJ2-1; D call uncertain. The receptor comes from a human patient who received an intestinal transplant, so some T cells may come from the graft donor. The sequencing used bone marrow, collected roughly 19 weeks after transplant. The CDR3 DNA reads TGTGCCAGCAGCTTGTCCACCTACAATGAGCAGTTCTTC. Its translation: CASSLSTYNEQFF.